The rows below give T cell receptor beta chains drawn from one sample of a study of CD8+CD57+ T cells in acquired aplastic anemia. Using its own MiXCR run on the reads, TCRdb lists one record per CDR3 protein. The table lists 150,000 to 200,000 distinct CDR3 sequences, 64% of them singletons. What was sequenced was sorted CD4+, CD8+, or CD8+CD57+ T cells (not recorded which) from PBMCs. The receptors shown here come from a human donor with severe aplastic anemia or a healthy control (not recorded which). Both conserved end residues are part of each CDR3. The D gene is left open where the match is weak. A clone size is listed for some rows: how often the clone was seen (once, few, many), or a class if it is expanded.

DNA: TGTGCCAGCAGCTTAGCTGTCTGGAGACAGGGGTTCAACGAGCAGTACTTC
CDR3: CASSLAVWRQGFNEQYF
V: TRBV7-8
D: TRBD1
J: TRBJ2-7
size: .

DNA: TGTGCCAGCAGTTCGACTATCCTACTGGAGCAGTACTTC
CDR3: CASSSTILLEQYF
V: TRBV27
D: .
J: TRBJ2-7
size: many

DNA: TGCGCCGCCCGAGTCGGGGAGGTGGGAGAGACCCAGTACTTC
CDR3: CAARVGEVGETQYF
V: TRBV5-1
D: .
J: TRBJ2-5
size: .

DNA: TGTGCCAGCAGTGTGACAGGGGGCTCAGAAAAACTGTTTTTT
CDR3: CASSVTGGSEKLFF
V: TRBV2
D: TRBD1
J: TRBJ1-4
size: .

DNA: TGTGCCAGCAGCCGAGCGGGATCAGATACGCAGTATTTT
CDR3: CASSRAGSDTQYF
V: TRBV9
D: TRBD2
J: TRBJ2-3
size: once

DNA: TGCAGTGCTAGAGAGGGACCCCGGGACAGCTATAATTCACCCCTCCACTTT
CDR3: CSAREGPRDSYNSPLHF
V: TRBV20-1
D: TRBD1
J: TRBJ1-6
size: few

DNA: TGTGCCAGTAGTATAGCTCTGGCAGCGGCCGTCGGATCACCCCTCCACTTT
CDR3: CASSIALAAAVGSPLHF
V: TRBV19
D: .
J: TRBJ1-6
size: .

DNA: TGTGCCAGCAGCCAAGATAACACGGGACTTGCAGACGAGCAGTACTTC
CDR3: CASSQDNTGLADEQYF
V: TRBV9
D: .
J: TRBJ2-7
size: .

DNA: TGCAGTGCTAGAGATGGCGGGGGGGCGGAGACCCAGTACTTC
CDR3: CSARDGGGAETQYF
V: TRBV20-1
D: TRBD2
J: TRBJ2-5
size: .

DNA: TGCAGTGAAACCCTGGGACTAGCGGGAACCTACGAGCAGTACTTC
CDR3: CSETLGLAGTYEQYF
V: TRBV20-1
D: TRBD2
J: TRBJ2-7
size: .

DNA: TGTGCCACCAGCAGTTACCGGGCAGCGGATACGCAGTATTTT
CDR3: CATSSYRAADTQYF
V: TRBV15
D: .
J: TRBJ2-3
size: .

DNA: TGTGCCAGCAGCCTAAGCCCCCGGCGTGAGCAGTTCTTC
CDR3: CASSLSPRREQFF
V: TRBV7-2
D: .
J: TRBJ2-1
size: .

DNA: TGCGCCAGCAGCCAAGACTCACTAAGCAATCAGCCCCAGCATTTT
CDR3: CASSQDSLSNQPQHF
V: TRBV4-3
D: .
J: TRBJ1-5
size: .

DNA: TGTGCCAGCAGTGAAGCGCTTCGTAGAAGTATCTATGGCTACACCTTC
CDR3: CASSEALRRSIYGYTF
V: TRBV2
D: .
J: TRBJ1-2
size: .

DNA: TGCGCCAGCAGCCAACCTGATTTGGACCGGGCAGATACGCAGTATTTT
CDR3: CASSQPDLDRADTQYF
V: TRBV4-1
D: .
J: TRBJ2-3
size: many

DNA: TGTGCCAGCAGCTTTAGGGACCGGGACAGGGTTCCCTTGTGTCCTGACCAAGAGACCCAGTACTTC
CDR3: CASSFRDRDRVPLCPDQETQYF
V: TRBV11-3
D: TRBD1
J: TRBJ2-5
size: .

DNA: TGTGCCATCAGGATTGGGACGCTGAGCGACGAGCAGTACTTC
CDR3: CAIRIGTLSDEQYF
V: TRBV10-3
D: .
J: TRBJ2-7
size: .

DNA: TGCGCCAGCAGTCCGAGACAGCCATACAATGAGCAGTATTTT
CDR3: CASSPRQPYNEQYF
V: TRBV5-1
D: .
J: TRBJ2-3
size: once

DNA: TGCAGTGCAAGACAGGGCCTTTGGTACGAGCAGTACTTC
CDR3: CSARQGLWYEQYF
V: TRBV20-1
D: TRBD1
J: TRBJ2-7
size: .

DNA: TGTGCCAGTAGTATAGAGGGGTCAAGGAGGTACACCTTC
CDR3: CASSIEGSRRYTF
V: TRBV19
D: .
J: TRBJ1-2
size: .

DNA: TGTGCCAGCAGTGAAGGGACAAGTAGCACAGATACGCAGTATTTT
CDR3: CASSEGTSSTDTQYF
V: TRBV2
D: .
J: TRBJ2-3
size: .

DNA: TGTGCCAGCAGTTTCGACAGATTCTCCTACGAGCAGTACTTC
CDR3: CASSFDRFSYEQYF
V: TRBV12-3/TRBV12-4
D: .
J: TRBJ2-7
size: .

DNA: TGTGCCAGCAGCTATGCAGGGGTGAACACCGGGGAGCTGTTTTTT
CDR3: CASSYAGVNTGELFF
V: TRBV7-9
D: .
J: TRBJ2-2
size: .

DNA: TGTGCCAGCAGCGGGCAAGGACAGGGACACTATGGCTACACCTTC
CDR3: CASSGQGQGHYGYTF
V: TRBV9
D: TRBD1
J: TRBJ1-2
size: once

DNA: TGCGCCAGCAGCCCATCCCGCGGGGTTTCGGGAAACACCATATATTTT
CDR3: CASSPSRGVSGNTIYF
V: TRBV4-1
D: .
J: TRBJ1-3
size: .

DNA: TGTGCCAGCAGTGATCGGACAGGGGTCTACGAGCAGTACTTC
CDR3: CASSDRTGVYEQYF
V: TRBV2
D: TRBD1
J: TRBJ2-7
size: .

DNA: TGCGCCAGCAGTGAACGCTCCTACAATGAGCAGTTCTTC
CDR3: CASSERSYNEQFF
V: TRBV10-1
D: .
J: TRBJ2-1
size: .

DNA: TGCGCCAGCAGCTTGGGCAGGGGGCTCGAGCAGTACTTC
CDR3: CASSLGRGLEQYF
V: TRBV5-1
D: TRBD1
J: TRBJ2-7
size: .

DNA: TGTGCCACCAGTGATTCCGCGGTGGATGGCTACACCTTC
CDR3: CATSDSAVDGYTF
V: TRBV24-1
D: .
J: TRBJ1-2
size: few

DNA: TGTGCCAGCAGGATGTTAGGCGGCGCCATCGCAGAGACCCAGTACTTC
CDR3: CASRMLGGAIAETQYF
V: TRBV7-8
D: .
J: TRBJ2-5
size: .

DNA: TGTGCCAGCAGGGAGGGAGTGGTGAACACTGAAGCTTTCTTT
CDR3: CASREGVVNTEAFF
V: TRBV7-9
D: .
J: TRBJ1-1
size: many

DNA: TGTGCCATCAGTGGGCAGGCCCAAGTCGGGGAGCTGTTTTTT
CDR3: CAISGQAQVGELFF
V: TRBV10-3
D: .
J: TRBJ2-2
size: .

DNA: TGTGCCAGCAGCTCCCCATCAGGGGGGAACGAGCAGTACTTC
CDR3: CASSSPSGGNEQYF
V: TRBV7-8
D: .
J: TRBJ2-7
size: .

DNA: TGTGCCATCAGTGAGTCGACTAGCGGGGGGCTGGTCACAGATACGCAGTATTTT
CDR3: CAISESTSGGLVTDTQYF
V: TRBV10-3
D: TRBD2
J: TRBJ2-3
size: .

DNA: TGTGCCAGCAGTAATCTAGCGGGAGGCCCCAAAGAGACCCAGTACTTC
CDR3: CASSNLAGGPKETQYF
V: TRBV6-5
D: TRBD2
J: TRBJ2-5
size: .

DNA: TGCAGTGCTACAGACAGCACTAATTCACCCCTCCACTTT
CDR3: CSATDSTNSPLHF
V: TRBV20-1
D: .
J: TRBJ1-6
size: .

DNA: TGTGCCAGTAGTATTAGGGATTATAATTCACCCCTCCACTTT
CDR3: CASSIRDYNSPLHF
V: TRBV19
D: .
J: TRBJ1-6
size: .

DNA: TGTGCCAGCAGCGTAGCTACGACTAGCGGGGGGGCTCCCTACGAGCAGTACTTC
CDR3: CASSVATTSGGAPYEQYF
V: TRBV9
D: TRBD2
J: TRBJ2-7
size: few

DNA: TGTGCCAGCAATTTGGAAGTCTCTGGAAACACCATATATTTT
CDR3: CASNLEVSGNTIYF
V: TRBV2
D: .
J: TRBJ1-3
size: .